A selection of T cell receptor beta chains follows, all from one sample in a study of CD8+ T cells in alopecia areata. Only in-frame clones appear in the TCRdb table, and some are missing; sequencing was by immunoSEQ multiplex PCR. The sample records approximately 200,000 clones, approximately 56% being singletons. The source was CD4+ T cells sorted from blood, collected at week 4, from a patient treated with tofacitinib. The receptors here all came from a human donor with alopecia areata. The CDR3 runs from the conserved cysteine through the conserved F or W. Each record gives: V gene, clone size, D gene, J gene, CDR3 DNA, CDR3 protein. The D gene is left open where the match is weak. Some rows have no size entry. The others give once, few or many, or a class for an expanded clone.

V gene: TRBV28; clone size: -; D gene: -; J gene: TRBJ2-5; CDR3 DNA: TGTGCCAGCCCACGTCCCGGAGCGGCCCAGTACTTC; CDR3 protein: CASPRPGAAQYF
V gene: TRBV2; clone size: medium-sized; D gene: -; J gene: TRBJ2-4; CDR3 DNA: TGTGCCAGCAGCGACCGAGTAGCCAAAAACATTCAGTACTTC; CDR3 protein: CASSDRVAKNIQYF
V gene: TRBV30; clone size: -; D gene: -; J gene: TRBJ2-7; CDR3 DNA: TGTGCCTGGAGTGTAACGGCCTACGAGCAGTACTTC; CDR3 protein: CAWSVTAYEQYF
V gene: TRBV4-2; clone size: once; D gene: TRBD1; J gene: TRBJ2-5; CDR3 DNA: TGTGCCAGCAGCCAAGGAACAGGGGAATTGGAGACCCAGTACTTC; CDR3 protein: CASSQGTGELETQYF
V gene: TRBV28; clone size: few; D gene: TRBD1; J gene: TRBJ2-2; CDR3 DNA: TGTGCCACTTGGACAGGGGGCCCCGGGGAGCTGTTTTTT; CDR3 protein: CATWTGGPGELFF
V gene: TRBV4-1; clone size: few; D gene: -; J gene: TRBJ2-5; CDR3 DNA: TGCGCCAGCAGCCACAACGGACAGACGGAGACCCAGTACTTC; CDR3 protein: CASSHNGQTETQYF
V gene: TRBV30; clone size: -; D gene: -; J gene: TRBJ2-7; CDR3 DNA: TGTGCCTGGAGTGTGGCGGGGTTAGCATCCTACGAGCAGTACTTC; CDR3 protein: CAWSVAGLASYEQYF
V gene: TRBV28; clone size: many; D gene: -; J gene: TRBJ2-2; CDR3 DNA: TGTGCCAGCAGTTTATACCGGCAGGCCGGGGAGCTGTTTTTT; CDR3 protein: CASSLYRQAGELFF
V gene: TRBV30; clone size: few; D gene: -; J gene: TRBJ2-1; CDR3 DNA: TGTGCCGGGGGATCCGCCCCAGGGAGTGGTGAGCAGTTCTTC; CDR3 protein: CAGGSAPGSGEQFF
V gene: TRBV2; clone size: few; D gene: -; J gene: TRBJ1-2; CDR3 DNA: TGTGCCAGCAGTGAACGGGGGGCCGAAGACGGCTACACCTTC; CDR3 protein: CASSERGAEDGYTF
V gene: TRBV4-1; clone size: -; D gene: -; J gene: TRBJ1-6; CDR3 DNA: TGCGCCAGCAGCCAAGAATCCCTCGGACGGACCCACTGGAAAGATAACTCACCCCTCCACTTT; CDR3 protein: CASSQESLGRTHWKDNSPLHF
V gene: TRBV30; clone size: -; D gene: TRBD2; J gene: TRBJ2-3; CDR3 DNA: TGTGCCTGGAGGGGACTAGCTACTAGCACAGATACGCAGTATTTT; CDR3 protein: CAWRGLATSTDTQYF
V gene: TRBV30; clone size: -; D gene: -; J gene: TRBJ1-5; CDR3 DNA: TGTGCCTGGAGTCTGACAGGAAATCAGCCCCAGCATTTT; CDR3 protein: CAWSLTGNQPQHF
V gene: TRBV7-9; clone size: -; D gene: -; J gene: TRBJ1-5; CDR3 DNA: TGTGCCAGCAGCTTACCAAATCAGCCCCAGCATTTT; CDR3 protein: CASSLPNQPQHF
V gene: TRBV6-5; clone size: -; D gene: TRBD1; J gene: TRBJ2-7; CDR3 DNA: TGTGCCAGCAGAGCGACAGGGCCCTACGAGCAGTACTTC; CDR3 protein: CASRATGPYEQYF
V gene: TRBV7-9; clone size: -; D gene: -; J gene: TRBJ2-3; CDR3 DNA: TGTGCCAGCAGCGCACAGGGAAAAATGGATACGCAGTATTTT; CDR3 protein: CASSAQGKMDTQYF
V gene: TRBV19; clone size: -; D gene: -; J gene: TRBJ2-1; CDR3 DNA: TGTGCCAGTAGTATAGAGGGCCTCAGGGGGGGATTCAATGAGCAGTTCTTC; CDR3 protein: CASSIEGLRGGFNEQFF
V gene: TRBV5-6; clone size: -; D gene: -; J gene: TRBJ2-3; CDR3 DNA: TGTGCCAGCAGCTTGACAAGCTCCCCTCCGCAGTATTTT; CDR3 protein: CASSLTSSPPQYF
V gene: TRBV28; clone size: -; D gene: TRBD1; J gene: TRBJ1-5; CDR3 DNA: TGTGCCAGCAGCAGGGGGAATCAGCCCCAGCATTTT; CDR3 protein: CASSRGNQPQHF
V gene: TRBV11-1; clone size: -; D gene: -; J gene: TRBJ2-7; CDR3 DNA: TGTGCCAGCGGGAGCTCCTACGAGCAGTACTTC; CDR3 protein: CASGSSYEQYF
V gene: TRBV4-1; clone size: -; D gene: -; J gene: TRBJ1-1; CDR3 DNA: TGCGCCAGCAGCCAAGCAGGGGAGCTGAACACTGAAGCTTTCTTT; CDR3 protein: CASSQAGELNTEAFF
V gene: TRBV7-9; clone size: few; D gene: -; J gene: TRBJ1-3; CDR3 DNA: TGTGCCAGCAGCTCCGGGGCAGCTCCACGCACCATATATTTT; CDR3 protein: CASSSGAAPRTIYF
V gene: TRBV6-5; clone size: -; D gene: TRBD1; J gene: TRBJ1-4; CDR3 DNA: TGTGCCAGCGGGTGGACAGGGGGCGATGAAAAACTGTTTTTT; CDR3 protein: CASGWTGGDEKLFF
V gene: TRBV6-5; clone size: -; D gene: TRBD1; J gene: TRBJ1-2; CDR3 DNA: TGTGCCAGCAGGAAATCAGGGGGCTCTAACTATGGCTACACCTTC; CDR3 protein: CASRKSGGSNYGYTF
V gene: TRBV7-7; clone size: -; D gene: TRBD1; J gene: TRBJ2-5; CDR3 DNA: TGTGCTAGCAGCTACACGGGGACAGGGGGAGAGACCCAGTACTTC; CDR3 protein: CASSYTGTGGETQYF
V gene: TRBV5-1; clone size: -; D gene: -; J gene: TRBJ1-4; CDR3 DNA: TGCGCCAGCAGTCTTCTCGGTGTTGGAAAACTGTTTTTT; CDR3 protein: CASSLLGVGKLFF
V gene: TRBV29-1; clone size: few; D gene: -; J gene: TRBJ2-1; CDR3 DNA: TGCAGCGTTGATAGGGGTATAGACAATGAGCAGTTCTTC; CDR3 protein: CSVDRGIDNEQFF
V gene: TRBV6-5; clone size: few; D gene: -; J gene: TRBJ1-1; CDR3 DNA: TGTGCCAGCAGGGGGGGGGAGCCTGAAGCTTTCTTT; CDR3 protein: CASRGGEPEAFF
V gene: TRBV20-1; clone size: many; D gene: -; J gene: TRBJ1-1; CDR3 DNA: TGCAGTGCTAGAGCCAACCCTGTAGCTTTCTTT; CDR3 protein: CSARANPVAFF
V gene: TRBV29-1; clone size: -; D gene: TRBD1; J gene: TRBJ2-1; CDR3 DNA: TGCAGCGCGGGACAGCCAGAAAAAGATGAGCAGTTCTTC; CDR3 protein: CSAGQPEKDEQFF
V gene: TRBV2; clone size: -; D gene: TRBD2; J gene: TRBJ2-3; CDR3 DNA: TGTGCCAGCAGGGGTAGCGGGCCTAGCACAGATACGCAGTATTTT; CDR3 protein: CASRGSGPSTDTQYF
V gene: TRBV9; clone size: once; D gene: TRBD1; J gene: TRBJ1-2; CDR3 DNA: TGTGCCAGCAGCGCGGGACAGGGACGAGGGTATGGCTACACCTTC; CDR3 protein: CASSAGQGRGYGYTF
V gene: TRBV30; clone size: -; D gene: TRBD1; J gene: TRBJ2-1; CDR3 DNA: TGTGCCTGGGGGGGACAGGGCTCCTACAATGAGCAGTTCTTC; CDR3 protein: CAWGGQGSYNEQFF
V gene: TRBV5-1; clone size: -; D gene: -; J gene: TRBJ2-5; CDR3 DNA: TGCGCCAGCAGGGCCCCCCGCGGGGAGACCCAGTACTTC; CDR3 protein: CASRAPRGETQYF
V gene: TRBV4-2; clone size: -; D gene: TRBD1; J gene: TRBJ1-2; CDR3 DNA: TGTGCCAGCAGCCAGGAACAGGGGATATATGGCTACACCTTC; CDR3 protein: CASSQEQGIYGYTF
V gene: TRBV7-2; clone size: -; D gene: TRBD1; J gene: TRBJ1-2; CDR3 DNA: TGTGCCAGCAGCCCCGACAGGGTGGGCGGCTACACCTTC; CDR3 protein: CASSPDRVGGYTF
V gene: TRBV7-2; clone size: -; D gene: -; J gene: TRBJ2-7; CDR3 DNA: TGTGCCAGCAGCCCCAACTACGAGCAGTACTTC; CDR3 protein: CASSPNYEQYF
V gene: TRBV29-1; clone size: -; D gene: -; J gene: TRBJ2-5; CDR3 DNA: TGCAGCGTTGTGCAGGGCCGGGAGACCCAGTACTTC; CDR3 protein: CSVVQGRETQYF
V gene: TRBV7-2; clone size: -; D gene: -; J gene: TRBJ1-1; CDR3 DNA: TGTGCCAGCAGCCCCGAGATCGGTGAAGCTTTCTTT; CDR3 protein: CASSPEIGEAFF
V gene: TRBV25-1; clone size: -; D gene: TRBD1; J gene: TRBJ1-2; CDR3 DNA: TGTGCCAGCGCTGACCGAGGGGGGACAGAGTATGGCTACACCTTC; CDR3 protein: CASADRGGTEYGYTF
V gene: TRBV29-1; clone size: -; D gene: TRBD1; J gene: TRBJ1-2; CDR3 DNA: TGCAGCGTTGAGGGGACAGGGGGCAACTATGGCTACACCTTC; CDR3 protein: CSVEGTGGNYGYTF
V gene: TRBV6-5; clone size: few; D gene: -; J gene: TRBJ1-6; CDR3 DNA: TGTGCCAGCAGTTACAGAGGCCCCTCCAATTCACCCCTCCACTTT; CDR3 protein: CASSYRGPSNSPLHF
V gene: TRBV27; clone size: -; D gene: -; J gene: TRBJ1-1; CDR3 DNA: TGTGCCAGCAGTTCGTGGACAACTATTGGCACTGAAGCTTTCTTT; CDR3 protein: CASSSWTTIGTEAFF
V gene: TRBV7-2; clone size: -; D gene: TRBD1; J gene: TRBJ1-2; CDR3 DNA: TGTGCCAGCAGCTTGACAGGGGGTCGCTACTATGGCTACACCTTC; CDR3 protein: CASSLTGGRYYGYTF
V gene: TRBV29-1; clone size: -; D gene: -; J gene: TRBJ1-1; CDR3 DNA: TGCAGCGTTGAACCCTTACTCAGGGGAGCCACTGAAGCTTTCTTT; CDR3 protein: CSVEPLLRGATEAFF
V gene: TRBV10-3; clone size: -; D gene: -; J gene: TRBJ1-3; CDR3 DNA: TGTGCCATCAGTGAGTCGTCTGGAAACACCATATATTTT; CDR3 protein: CAISESSGNTIYF
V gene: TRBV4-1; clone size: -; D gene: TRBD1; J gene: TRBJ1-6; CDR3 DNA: TGCGCCAGCAGCCCCGGGGACAGGGATAATTCACCCCTCCACTTT; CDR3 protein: CASSPGDRDNSPLHF
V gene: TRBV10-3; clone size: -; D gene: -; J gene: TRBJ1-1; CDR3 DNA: TGTGCCATCAGCGCGGACAGTGAAGCTTTCTTT; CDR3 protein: CAISADSEAFF
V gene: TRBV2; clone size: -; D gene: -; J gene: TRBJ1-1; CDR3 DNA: TGTGCCAGCAGTGAAAGAGTGGGGAACACTGAAGCTTTCTTT; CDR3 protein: CASSERVGNTEAFF
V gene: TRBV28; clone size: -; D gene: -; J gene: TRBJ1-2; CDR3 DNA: TGTGCCATCCGTCGGTCGGGGAATCCTAACTATGGCTACACCTTC; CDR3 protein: CAIRRSGNPNYGYTF
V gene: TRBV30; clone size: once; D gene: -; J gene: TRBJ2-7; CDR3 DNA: TGTGCCTGGTCGTTTAGCTCCTACGAGCAGTACTTC; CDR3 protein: CAWSFSSYEQYF
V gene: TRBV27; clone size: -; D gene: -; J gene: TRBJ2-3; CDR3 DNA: TGTGCCAGCAGTCTCGGACAGACAGATACGCAGTATTTT; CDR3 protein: CASSLGQTDTQYF
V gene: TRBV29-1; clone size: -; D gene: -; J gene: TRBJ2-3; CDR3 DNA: TGCAGCGACCTGACTAGCACAGATACGCAGTATTTT; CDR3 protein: CSDLTSTDTQYF
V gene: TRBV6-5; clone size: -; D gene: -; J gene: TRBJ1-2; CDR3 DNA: TGTGCCAGCAGTCGGGGGACGGGGGGCTATGGCTACACCTTC; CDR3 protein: CASSRGTGGYGYTF